One sample yielded the 8 T cell receptor beta chains listed below, sequenced in a study of CD8 T cells in ankylosing spondylitis. Findings and caveats of the study: It appeared that ankylosing spondylitis blood was characterized by a TCR beta motif of fewer than ten highly homologous variants.

Their cognate antigens are unknown. TCRdb itself ran the 5' RACE reads through MiXCR, one entry per CDR3 protein. This table has 350,000 to 450,000 distinct CDR3 sequences, roughly 26% appearing once. Sequenced: blood, either unsorted or a sorted T cell fraction (not recorded which). The source is a male donor with ankylosing spondylitis.

The V and J genes are TRBV5-1 and TRBJ1-2; D is possibly TRBD1 (5 bases). V lost 0 bases and J 7 bases, leaving 13 bases between the germline ends. From germline, CDR1 is SGHRS and CDR2 YFSETQ. This CDR3 has 14 amino acids. CDR3 region: CASSLEGAVGGYTF. Here the CDR3 DNA reads TGCGCCAGCAGCTTGGAAGGGGCGGTGGGTGGCTACACCTTC.

V gene TRBV20-1 combines with J gene TRBJ1-1; 11 positions agree with TRBD1. In germline, CDR1 is DFQATT, CDR2 SNEGSKA (reference sequence). Unmatched junction bases numbered 5, after V lost 7 bases and J lost 4 bases. The length of the CDR3 is 13 residues. CDR3 amino acids: CSVTDRGLTEAFF. CDR3 bases: TGCAGTGTTACGGACAGGGGGCTCACTGAAGCTTTCTTT.

This clonotype has more than one count but fewer than ten. The chain has TRBV24-1 and TRBJ2-2; TRBD2 aligns across 11 bases. CDR1 and CDR2 from the germline V gene are KGHDR and SFDVKD. J was trimmed by 4 bases and V by 3 bases; bases with no gene match: 12. The CDR3 loop spans 19 amino acids. The CDR3 DNA follows: TGTGCCACCAGTGATGCCATAGCGGGAGGGATTATAAGCACCGGGGAGCTGTTTTTT. It codes for CATSDAIAGGIISTGELFF.

A few counts support this clonotype. V and J are TRBV5-1 and TRBJ2-3; perhaps TRBD1 as D (6 bases). The V end was cut by 0 bases, the J end by 3 bases, with 11 bases between. In germline, CDR1 is SGHRS, CDR2 YFSETQ. The CDR3 consists of 15 residues. This chain's CDR3 is CASSLVDRTTDTQYF. The CDR3 DNA sequence: TGCGCCAGCAGCTTGGTAGACAGGACAACAGATACGCAGTATTTT.

Only a few counts were recorded for this clonotype. The chain carries TRBV6-5 and TRBJ2-1; D remains ambiguous. The V gene's germline CDR1 is MNHEY and CDR2 SVGAGI. V lost 2 bases to trimming and J lost 0 bases, with 8 bases between them. This CDR3 is 15 amino acids long. The CDR3 loop is CASSYPDSSYNEQFF. The CDR3 nucleotides read TGTGCCAGCAGTTACCCGGATAGCTCCTACAATGAGCAGTTCTTC.

This clonotype was picked up a small number of times. The rearrangement joins TRBV20-1 to TRBJ1-1; a possible D gene is TRBD1 (6 bases). V lost 5 bases and J lost 1, with 11 bases in between. The CDR3 runs 13 residues. Germline assignment: CDR1 DFQATT and CDR2 SNEGSKA (reference sequence). CDR3 bases: TGCAGTGCTTTGACAGGCCCGAACACTGAAGCTTTCTTT. Its protein is CSALTGPNTEAFF.

This clonotype has more than one count but fewer than ten. The chain combines TRBV10-2 with TRBJ1-2, with D tentatively TRBD1 (5 bases). With 3 bases removed from V and 8 bases from J, the gap between germline ends came to 13 bases. The CDR3 contains 13 residues. The germline gives CDR1 WSHSY, CDR2 SAAADI. Here the CDR3 reads CASSDPGGRGYTF. CDR3 DNA sequence: TGCGCCAGCAGTGACCCGGGGGGACGGGGCTACACCTTC.

The chain combines TRBV7-9 with TRBJ2-3; 14 bases are shared with TRBD2. CDR1 is SEHNR, CDR2 FQNEAQ, per germline (reference sequence). The CDR3 spans 14 residues. The CDR3 coding sequence is TGTGCTATGGGACTAGCGGGAGTCACAGATACGCAGTATTTT. This sequence encodes CAMGLAGVTDTQYF.